The 23 T cell receptor beta chains given below trace back to one sample, sequenced in a study of control samples from healthy donors and cancer patients (dated by TCRdb to 2018 to 2020). The method was the immunoSEQ multiplex PCR assay. As stored in TCRdb, this immuneACCESS dataset retains in-frame rearrangements with V and J assigned. A fraction of the clones does not appear; measured against another copy, unresolved V genes explain less than half of the discrepancy, and the remainder lacks a known reason. The sample table records 140,000 to 150,000 clones; about 91% of these occur just once. Of the sample, 3.2% falls within the top ten clones. The sequenced sample was blood. Every receptor here comes from a young man in good health.

The V gene is TRBV2, the J gene TRBJ1-6; 7 nucleotides agree with TRBD1. J lost 3 bases, V lost 5 bases, and 10 bases had no gene match. Germline V gives CDR1 SNHLY, CDR2 FYNNEI. This CDR3 is built from 17 residues. CDR3 loop: CASSTRTGSVYNSPLHF. The DNA of the CDR3 is TGTGCCAGCAGTACCCGGACAGGTTCCGTCTATAATTCACCCCTCCACTTT.

J is TRBJ2-7 and V is TRBV27; D gene uncertain. Trimming stripped 5 bases from V and 0 bases from J, with 8 bases between. This CDR3 is 13 amino acids long. The germline V gene encodes CDR1 MNHEY and CDR2 SMNVEV (reference sequence). The CDR3 region is CASSLLYSYEQYF. CDR3 bases: TGTGCCAGCAGTCTCCTATACTCCTACGAGCAGTACTTC.

CDR3 loop: CASRTNGNEQFF. CDR3 DNA: TGTGCCAGCAGGACGAACGGGAATGAGCAGTTCTTC. The rearrangement joins TRBV2 to TRBJ2-1; D is unclear. Germline loops: CDR1 SNHLY, CDR2 FYNNEI. Trimming took 6 bases from V and 7 from J, leaving 10 bases between them. The CDR3 sequence is 12 residues long.

Here the CDR3 DNA reads TGTGCCAGCAGCGTAGAGGGACAGGCCTACAATGAGCAGTTCTTC. Amino acids: CASSVEGQAYNEQFF. This rearrangement joins TRBV9 to TRBJ2-1; 8 nucleotides align to TRBD1. Germline V gene sequence: CDR1 SGDLS, CDR2 YYNGEE. After removal of 0 bases from V and 2 bases from J, the junction contained 1 base not matched to a gene. The CDR3 totals 15 residues.

The chain employs TRBV9 and TRBJ2-7; 7 positions match TRBD1. The CDR3 sequence is 13 residues long. Germline CDR1 is SGDLS and CDR2 is YYNGEE. V lost 3 bases, J lost 4 bases, and 4 bases stayed unmatched. The CDR3 nucleotides read TGTGCCAGCAGCGCCGGGACAGCGTACGAGCAGTACTTC. It specifies CASSAGTAYEQYF.

The CDR3 DNA reads TGTGCCAGCAGCCGGGGACCCAGCCTGGACTACGAGCAGTACTTC. Translating gives CASSRGPSLDYEQYF. The genes are TRBV7-7 and TRBJ2-7; D might be TRBD1 or TRBD2, each matching 5 bases. The CDR3 runs 15 residues. V lost 5 bases to trimming and J lost 3 bases, with 17 bases between them. Germline V gene sequence: CDR1 SSHAT, CDR2 FNYEAQ (reference sequence).

The chain recombines TRBV19 with TRBJ2-7; either TRBD1 or TRBD2 may fit D (7 bases each). Germline V lookup: CDR1 LNHDA, CDR2 SQIVND (reference sequence). Between the trimmed V and J ends, which lost 2 bases and 2 bases, there was a span of 16 bases. The CDR3 runs to 16 residues. The CDR3 region is CASSISAGDRAYEQYF. CDR3 coding DNA: TGTGCCAGTAGTATAAGCGCGGGGGACAGAGCCTACGAGCAGTACTTC.

CDR3 DNA sequence: TGCGCCAGCACCCCAGCGACCCCGGGACTAGCGGGGGGGGAGCTGTTTTTT. Residues: CASTPATPGLAGGELFF. The gene calls are TRBV10-2 and TRBJ2-2, with TRBD2 matching 13 bases. Trimming removed 7 bases from V and 8 bases from J; junction bases left unmatched: 13. Germline loops: CDR1 WSHSY, CDR2 SAAADI. The length of the CDR3 is 17 residues.

This chain links TRBV6-5 with TRBJ1-3; no firm D call. From germline, CDR1 is MNHEY and CDR2 SVGAGI. The CDR3 contains 14 residues. V was trimmed by 5 bases and J by 0 bases, leaving 8 bases between them. Here the CDR3 DNA reads TGTGCCAGCAGTCCGACAAACTCTGGAAACACCATATATTTT. Its protein product is CASSPTNSGNTIYF.

The V call is TRBV19, the J call TRBJ1-1; possible D gene TRBD1, 6 bases. The CDR3 is 14 residues long. V lost 0 bases to trimming and J lost 5 bases, with 10 bases between them. Germline V gene data show CDR1 as LNHDA and CDR2 as SQIVND (reference sequence). CDR3 region: CASSIDGRGTEAFF. The CDR3 DNA follows: TGTGCCAGTAGTATAGATGGGAGGGGGACTGAAGCTTTCTTT.

The rearrangement joins TRBV28 to TRBJ2-2; 7 bases agree with TRBD1. This CDR3 has 15 residues. Unmatched junction bases numbered 10, after V lost 11 bases and J lost 1 base. Germline CDR1 reads MDHEN; CDR2 reads SYDVKM. The CDR3 sequence is CAARSGTENTGELFF. The CDR3 DNA reads as TGTGCCGCGAGGTCCGGGACAGAGAACACCGGGGAGCTGTTTTTT.

The CDR3 protein is CSGRKDTEAFF. The CDR3 bases are TGCAGTGGGAGAAAAGACACTGAAGCTTTCTTT. The V and J genes are TRBV20-1 and TRBJ1-1; D is unresolved. From germline, CDR1 is DFQATT and CDR2 SNEGSKA (reference sequence). The CDR3 covers 11 residues. V lost 7 bases to trimming and J lost 3 bases, with 9 bases between them.

The chain links TRBV5-4 to TRBJ2-1; 11 bases match TRBD2. The germline gives CDR1 SGHNT, CDR2 YYREEE (reference sequence). Trimming removed 4 bases from V and 7 bases from J; junction bases left unmatched: 10. This CDR3 region has 16 residues. For the CDR3, the DNA is TGTGCCAGCAGCGGATTACTTAGCGGGGGGGCGAATGAGCAGTTCTTC. Its protein is CASSGLLSGGANEQFF.

The chain recombines TRBV5-1 with TRBJ1-4; D is ambiguous. CDR3 length equals 14 residues. V was clipped by 0 bases and J by 0 bases, with 3 bases between them. Germline V lookup: CDR1 SGHRS, CDR2 YFSETQ. The CDR3 sequence: CASSLAATNEKLFF. The DNA for the CDR3 is TGCGCCAGCAGCTTGGCCGCAACTAATGAAAAACTGTTTTTT.

The chain carries TRBV9 and TRBJ1-4; D is possibly TRBD1 (6 bases). Trimming took 0 bases from V and 7 from J, leaving 19 bases between them. In germline, CDR1 is SGDLS, CDR2 YYNGEE. The CDR3 has 17 amino acids. The chain's CDR3 is CASSVATAGAGSEKLFF. The DNA for the CDR3 is TGTGCCAGCAGCGTAGCTACGGCAGGGGCTGGGAGTGAAAAACTGTTTTTT.

The V gene is TRBV27, the J gene TRBJ1-3; D may be TRBD1 (5 bases). The CDR3 has 17 amino acids. Trimming removed 8 bases from V and 0 bases from J, with 20 bases in between. Germline V lookup: CDR1 MNHEY, CDR2 SMNVEV (reference sequence). DNA of the CDR3: TGTGCCAGCTCAAAGAGGGGCCCTCTCGGCTCTGGAAACACCATATATTTT. This encodes CASSKRGPLGSGNTIYF.

V usage is TRBV29-1 and J usage is TRBJ2-3; tentatively, D is TRBD2 (5 bases). There are 12 residues in the CDR3. Germline values: CDR1 SQVTM, CDR2 ANQGSEA. Trimming cost V 3 bases and J 6 bases, with 10 bases left between them. CDR3 residues: CSVEGSPDTQYF. The CDR3 DNA reads as TGCAGCGTTGAGGGGAGTCCTGATACGCAGTATTTT.

The chain has TRBV11-2 and TRBJ1-5; 8 positions match TRBD1. Germline V lookup: CDR1 SGHAT, CDR2 FQNNGV. After removal of 4 bases from V and 3 bases from J, the junction contained 5 bases not matched to a gene. The CDR3 has 15 amino acids. CDR3 loop: CASSSATGANQPQHF. As DNA, the CDR3 is TGTGCCAGCAGCTCGGCGACAGGGGCCAATCAGCCCCAGCATTTT.

This chain links TRBV7-8 with TRBJ2-3; 8 positions agree with TRBD2. CDR1 SGHVS and CDR2 FQNEAQ come from the germline V gene. The CDR3 runs 14 residues. Trimming removed 7 bases from V and 1 base from J; junction bases left unmatched: 4. The CDR3 reads CASTRAGGTDTQYF. The DNA for the CDR3 is TGTGCCAGCACCCGAGCGGGGGGCACAGATACGCAGTATTTT.

J is TRBJ2-4 and V is TRBV6-5; either TRBD1 or TRBD2 may fit D (5 bases each). Germline-derived CDR1 and CDR2 are MNHEY and SVGAGI. Trimming took off 7 bases at V and 10 bases at J, with 17 bases between the two ends. This CDR3 spans 13 amino acids. The CDR3 DNA reads as TGTGCCAGCACGGGCCATACGGGGCAAATTCAGTACTTC. This sequence encodes CASTGHTGQIQYF.

This chain connects TRBV7-2 to TRBJ2-3; D gene uncertain. CDR1 and CDR2 (germline): SGHTA, FQGNSA. Deletions cut 2 bases from V and 0 bases from J, with 9 bases between. CDR3 length: 15 amino acids. Written as DNA, the CDR3 is TGTGCCAGCAGCTTAAGCACTCCTAGCACAGATACGCAGTATTTT. Amino acids: CASSLSTPSTDTQYF.

The chain recombines TRBV21-1 with TRBJ1-1; no check of the table's D call, TRBD1, against the DNA was made. TRBV21-1 corresponds to a pseudogene. The CDR3 consists of 14 residues. The CDR3 nucleotides read TGTGCCAGCAGCACCAGGGCTCTCGACACTGAAGCTTTCTTT. It codes for CASSTRALDTEAFF.

This sequence joins TRBV27 and TRBJ1-3; D is undetermined. Looked up from germline, CDR1 is MNHEY and CDR2 is SMNVEV (reference sequence). The V end was cut by 6 bases, the J end by 4 bases, with 16 bases between. The CDR3 consists of 15 residues. The DNA of the CDR3 is TGTGCCAGCAGATCCCTGGCCTTGGCGGGAAACACCATATATTTT. Translation gives CASRSLALAGNTIYF.